These 26 T cell receptor beta chains came from one sample sequenced in a study of technical replicates of blood from a handful of donors. Some clones are missing from TCRdb's copy, which holds only in-frame ones; the method was immunoSEQ multiplex PCR. The data contain about 75,000 clones, about 97% of them singletons. Sequenced: T cells isolated from PBMCs. Source of these receptors: a human donor in good health.

The chain combines TRBV5-1 with TRBJ2-2, with TRBD1 as a possible D gene (5 bases). The V and J ends lost 8 bases and 1 base respectively, with 18 bases between them. Germline assignment: CDR1 SGHRS and CDR2 YFSETQ. The CDR3 length is 16 residues. CDR3 in DNA: TGCGCCAGTGTAAAGTCACAGGCCCTGAACACCGGGGAGCTGTTTTTT. It translates to CASVKSQALNTGELFF.

The CDR3 spells CASSYWTGTETQYF. The DNA of the CDR3 is TGTGCCAGCAGCTACTGGACAGGGACAGAGACCCAGTACTTC. The chain joins TRBV2 to TRBJ2-5; 8 bases line up with TRBD1. The CDR3 is 14 residues long. Germline V gene data show CDR1 as SNHLY and CDR2 as FYNNEI. V was clipped by 6 bases and J by 4 bases; unmatched bases: 7.

The chain has TRBV18 and TRBJ2-7; D is undetermined. The CDR3 sequence is 11 residues long. Germline lookup yields CDR1 KGHSH and CDR2 LQKENI. V was pared by 6 bases and J by 4 bases, with 7 bases between. The CDR3 DNA is TGTGCCAGCTCTAATATGTACGAGCAGTACTTC. Translating gives CASSNMYEQYF.

V is TRBV27 and J is TRBJ2-5; D might be TRBD2 (5 bases). Germline values: CDR1 MNHEY, CDR2 SMNVEV (reference sequence). The V gene lost 0 bases and the J gene lost 4 bases, with 18 bases spanning the gap. There are 17 residues in the CDR3. DNA for the CDR3: TGTGCCAGCAGTTTATCGGTCCCCTCCTGGGCGGGAGAGACCCAGTACTTC. Protein product: CASSLSVPSWAGETQYF.

The CDR3 nucleotides are TGTGCCAGCGGGTCCGGGACAGCCCCTAACTATGGCTACACCTTC. It encodes CASGSGTAPNYGYTF. The chain joins TRBV28 to TRBJ1-2, with 7 bases that match TRBD1. The ends lost 8 bases at V and 0 bases at J; junction bases unmatched: 9. Germline-derived CDR1 and CDR2 are MDHEN and SYDVKM. CDR3 size: 15 residues.

The rearrangement joins TRBV29-1 to TRBJ1-1; no reliable D call. This CDR3 has 13 amino acids. Germline lookup yields CDR1 SQVTM and CDR2 ANQGSEA. V lost 5 bases to trimming and J lost 7 bases, with 17 bases between them. The CDR3 DNA sequence: TGCAGCGTTCAGTTTGTGGGCTTCGGTGAAGCTTTCTTT. Amino acids: CSVQFVGFGEAFF.

The chain employs TRBV12-5 and TRBJ2-1; a possible D gene is TRBD2 (9 bases). CDR1 and CDR2 from the germline V gene are LGHNT and FRNRAP. V shed 0 bases and J shed 4 bases, with 22 bases lying between them. The CDR3 contains 19 residues. The CDR3 sequence: CASGLVRPDRGLAYNEQFF. CDR3 in DNA: TGTGCTAGTGGTTTGGTCCGCCCTGACAGGGGACTAGCATACAATGAGCAGTTCTTC.

CDR3 DNA: TGTGCCAGCAGCCCTTCTCGACTTCCTAGCGCTGAGACCCAGTACTTC. Translation: CASSPSRLPSAETQYF. The V and J genes are TRBV11-2 and TRBJ2-5, with D tentatively TRBD2 (6 bases). Trimming removed 5 bases at V and 5 bases at J, with 21 bases between. CDR1 is SGHAT, CDR2 FQNNGV, per germline. CDR3 length equals 16 residues.

There are a few counts of this clone. This chain joins TRBV6-1 and TRBJ1-1; D is possibly TRBD1 (5 bases). The CDR3 loop spans 15 amino acids. Germline CDR1 MNHNS, CDR2 SASEGT. Trimming cost V 1 base and J 6 bases, with 15 bases left between them. CDR3 nucleotides: TGTGCCAGCAGTGAAGTTCTTGACAGCCGCGCTGAAGCTTTCTTT. Its protein is CASSEVLDSRAEAFF.

The chain is built from TRBV28 and TRBJ2-1, with 9 bases fitting TRBD2. Germline V CDR1 and CDR2: MDHEN, SYDVKM. Trimming took 7 bases from V and 1 from J; bases not matched to a gene: 5. This CDR3 is built from 15 residues. CDR3 bases: TGTGCCAGCACCTCTAGCGGGGTGTCCTACAATGAGCAGTTCTTC. Protein: CASTSSGVSYNEQFF.

The chain combines TRBV5-6 with TRBJ1-1; D is ambiguous. The CDR3 runs to 13 residues. V was trimmed by 3 bases and J by 5 bases, leaving 11 bases between them. Germline CDR1 reads SGHDT; CDR2 reads YYEEEE. The CDR3 DNA reads as TGTGCCAGCAGCTACACGGGAGTAACTGAAGCTTTCTTT. It codes for CASSYTGVTEAFF.

This sequence joins TRBV23-1 and TRBJ1-6, with D possibly being TRBD1 (5 bases). TRBV23-1 belongs to the ORF category, with a function that is uncertain. V lost 0 bases and J lost 11, with 8 bases in between. The length of the CDR3 is 13 residues. The CDR3 sequence is CASSQSPGTPLHF. DNA for the CDR3: TGCGCCAGCAGTCAATCCCCAGGGACACCCCTCCACTTT.

The V call is TRBV4-2, the J call TRBJ2-6, with 8 bases matching TRBD1. The CDR3 is made up of 20 amino acids. The germline CDR1 and CDR2 sequences are LGHNA and YNFKEQ. Trimming took 1 base from V and 0 from J; bases not matched to a gene: 11. In nucleotides, the CDR3 is TGTGCCAGCAGCCAAGGGGCCCCGGGACAGGCGACCTCTGGGGCCAACGTCCTGACTTTC. Its translation is CASSQGAPGQATSGANVLTF.

V and J are TRBV5-1 and TRBJ2-7, with 8 bases aligning to TRBD1. The CDR3 consists of 14 residues. Germline CDR1 is SGHRS and CDR2 is YFSETQ. Trimming cost V 0 bases and J 6 bases; bases outside gene matches: 5. The chain's CDR3 is CASSLGQGSSEQYF. The CDR3 DNA reads TGCGCCAGCAGCTTGGGACAGGGGTCAAGCGAGCAGTACTTC.

This rearrangement joins TRBV5-1 to TRBJ2-5; 7 bases align to TRBD2. The CDR3 is 14 residues long. The J segment lost 4 bases and the V segment lost 4 bases, leaving 7 bases of the junction unmatched. CDR1 is SGHRS, CDR2 YFSETQ, per germline. CDR3 nucleotides: TGCGCCAGCAGCGTCCAAGCGGGATTAGAGACCCAGTACTTC. This codes for CASSVQAGLETQYF.

This clone was seen once. The rearrangement uses TRBV7-6 and TRBJ1-5, with D perhaps TRBD1 (5 bases). The CDR3 length is 15 residues. Trimming left V 1 base short and J 3 bases short, with 10 bases between. Germline lookup yields CDR1 SGHVS and CDR2 FNYEAQ. The chain's CDR3 is CASSLGQGYNQPQHF. The CDR3 region has the DNA TGTGCCAGCAGCTTAGGTCAGGGATACAATCAGCCCCAGCATTTT.

This chain links TRBV28 with TRBJ1-2; 10 bases fit TRBD1. The V gene's germline CDR1 is MDHEN and CDR2 SYDVKM. The CDR3 contains 16 residues. V gave up 6 bases and J gave up 3 bases; unmatched junction bases: 10. In DNA form, the CDR3 reads TGTGCCAGCAGGTACACCGGGACAGGGGATCACTATGGCTACACCTTC. This translates into CASRYTGTGDHYGYTF.

This clone was detected only once. The chain is built from TRBV11-3 and TRBJ1-1; maybe TRBD1 (5 bases). V was clipped by 2 bases and J by 2 bases, with 15 bases between them. This CDR3 comprises 16 residues. The germline V gene has CDR1 SGHNT and CDR2 YENEEA. The CDR3 loop is CASSLRQGKFNTEAFF. CDR3 sequence (DNA): TGTGCCAGCAGCTTACGGCAGGGAAAATTCAACACTGAAGCTTTCTTT.

This chain joins TRBV11-3 and TRBJ2-3; 14 nucleotides match TRBD2. J lost 3 bases, V lost 1 base, and 0 bases had no gene match. Per the germline V gene, CDR1 is SGHNT and CDR2 is YENEEA. This CDR3 spans 16 amino acids. CDR3 coding DNA: TGTGCCAGCAGCTTAGGACTAGCGGGGGGGACAGATACGCAGTATTTT. Translated: CASSLGLAGGTDTQYF.

The chain is built from TRBV19 and TRBJ2-7, with TRBD1 matching 7 bases. V was clipped by 5 bases and J by 1 base; unmatched bases: 8. Germline values: CDR1 LNHDA, CDR2 SQIVND (reference sequence). The CDR3 extends over 15 amino acids. The CDR3 here is CASSAYTGDSYEQYF. CDR3 bases: TGTGCCAGTAGTGCCTACACAGGGGATTCCTACGAGCAGTACTTC.

CDR3 loop: CASSPRGISGGGLAKNIQYF. The CDR3 nucleotides are TGCGCCAGCAGCCCCCGAGGGATTAGCGGGGGGGGCCTAGCCAAAAACATTCAGTACTTC. The rearrangement links TRBV5-1 to TRBJ2-4, with 11 nucleotides matching TRBD2. J gave up 0 bases and V 4 bases, and 15 bases lay outside the gene matches. This CDR3 contains 20 residues. Germline values: CDR1 SGHRS, CDR2 YFSETQ.

The J gene is TRBJ1-5, the V gene TRBV5-1, with D unclear. This CDR3 spans 15 amino acids. Germline-derived CDR1 and CDR2 are SGHRS and YFSETQ. Trimming took off 4 bases at V and 0 bases at J, with 11 bases between the two ends. The CDR3 nucleotides read TGCGCCAGCAGCCCGACGGGAGATAGCAATCAGCCCCAGCATTTT. Residues: CASSPTGDSNQPQHF.

This clone has a single count. The chain carries TRBV7-9 and TRBJ2-1, with 8 bases fitting TRBD2. The germline V gene encodes CDR1 SEHNR and CDR2 FQNEAQ (reference sequence). The V segment lost 1 base and the J segment 4 bases; nucleotides outside the gene matches: 6. The CDR3 is 16 residues long. CDR3: CASSLVTGGLYNEQFF. The CDR3 region has the DNA TGTGCCAGCAGCTTAGTCACGGGGGGGCTATACAATGAGCAGTTCTTC.

The chain joins TRBV7-9 to TRBJ1-2; no clear D. The length of the CDR3 is 12 residues. Germline CDR1 and CDR2: SEHNR and FQNEAQ (reference sequence). V lost 5 bases and J lost 8, with 12 bases in between. The CDR3 protein is CASSPLSEGYTF. The CDR3 region has the DNA TGTGCCAGCAGCCCCCTGAGCGAGGGCTACACCTTC.

The J gene is TRBJ2-1, the V gene TRBV11-2; the match to TRBD2 covers 10 bases. Germline V gene sequence: CDR1 SGHAT, CDR2 FQNNGV. The trim removed 0 bases at V and 7 bases at J, leaving 6 bases unmatched. The CDR3 consists of 16 residues. CDR3 in DNA: TGTGCCAGCAGCTTAGATTTAGCGGGAGGTCTTAATGAGCAGTTCTTC. Translating it yields CASSLDLAGGLNEQFF.

The J gene is TRBJ2-1, the V gene TRBV6-5, with TRBD2 matching over 10 bases. V shed 6 bases and J 2 bases; nucleotides not matched to a gene: 4. CDR3 length: 15 amino acids. Germline-derived CDR1 and CDR2 are MNHEY and SVGAGI. The CDR3 spells CASSRGLAAYNEQFF. The DNA of the CDR3 is TGTGCCAGCAGCAGAGGACTAGCGGCCTACAATGAGCAGTTCTTC.